This TCR beta chain stems from a study of graft-versus-host responses after intestinal transplantation (TCRdb year 2021). About the full investigation: The transplants that recipients got were multivisceral, liver-intestinal, or isolated intestinal. Every recipient was given anti-thymocyte globulin induction, followed by approximately 3 years of maintenance tacrolimus and steroids. After intestinal transplantation, graft-versus-host and host-versus-graft alloreactive T cell clones were followed in the graft, circulation and bone marrow using bulk TCR-beta CDR3 sequencing. To identify alloreactive clones, pre-transplant mixed lymphocyte reaction products were sequenced and then compared with unstimulated pre-transplant donor and recipient T cells. A cohort of 24 intestinal transplant recipients, including one retransplant, was enrolled, and a few patients lacking pretransplant specimens were excluded. A peak of at least 4% donor T cells among recipient peripheral blood mononuclear cells was the definition used for donor T cell macrochimerism. Rather than going through the commercial service, samples from a few later patients were sequenced in-house on an Illumina MiSeq and processed with MiXCR.

This clone was counted a few times. This clone's antigen is unknown. Base-call qualities are not available, and no considerably larger clone is one nucleotide away. Study-wide conclusions, independent of this receptor: GvH clones were found in recipient bone marrow, and some of the GvH clones appeared earlier in ileal mucosa or blood, which is consistent with an intestinal mucosal origin. The relatively low number and heterogeneity of intestinal transplant patients limited the conclusions. Early after transplant, declines in HvG clones were associated with peak levels of circulating GvH clones. In patients with donor T cell macrochimerism, the allografts had high GvH to HvG T cell clonal ratios.

After transplant, bone marrow was aspirated from the posterior iliac crest or from another site selected by the physician. Preparation of the library involved the immunoSEQ multiplex PCR assay. High-throughput TCR-beta CDR3 sequencing of genomic DNA from most patients was performed by Adaptive Biotechnologies. Per the original workflow: Adaptive's ImmunoSEQ software was the source of the TCR sequencing data for 15 to 20 patients, while a few other patients were processed with MiXCR and VDJtools. Because the origin of CDR3 nucleotide sequences shared between donor and recipient could not be assigned, those sequences were removed. Alloreactive clones required at least 2-fold expansion over unstimulated cells and minimum CFSE-low frequency of 0.002% (template counts) or 0.001% (read counts). Clones were considered mappable if detected in sequenced pre-transplant spleen, lymph node, or MLR CFSE-low populations of the donor or recipient. The cumulative frequency of alloreactive clones was calculated as a percentage of all sequences, weighted by copy number. The table was pulled from immuneACCESS by TCRdb, which kept in-frame rearrangements only. Such tables lose some clones; where checked, under half of the loss comes from unresolved V genes, and the rest has no known cause. That table gives V, J and clone size, and the DNA gave D and trimming. Across this sample there are about 9,600 clones, with roughly 95% seen only once. Around 15% of the sample is held by the ten biggest clonotypes.

Trimming removed 1 base from V and 5 bases from J, leaving 9 bases between the germline ends. From a lookup of the germline V gene, CDR1 and CDR2 are SGHTA and FQGNSA. The CDR3, cysteine through phenylalanine, is 14 amino acids long. CDR3 DNA is the only sequence kept; it has 42 bases, read in frame from the first base. The sequence came from a human patient who received an intestinal transplant, so some T cells may come from the graft donor. The sample here was bone marrow, taken roughly 500 days after intestinal transplantation. Rearrangement joined TRBV7-2 to TRBJ2-1, with the D gene call left open. The CDR3 region: CASSLGSGHNEQFF. The DNA sequence follows: TGTGCCAGCAGCTTAGGATCGGGTCACAATGAGCAGTTCTTC.